These 28 T cell receptor beta chains originate from one sample sequenced in a study of regulatory T cells in long-lasting Graves disease. Time point given: newly diagnosed GD, antithyroid drugs for less than 3 months. Scientists built the TCR library using RNA that was extracted from PBMCs. Both iRepertoire HTBI primers and Arm-PCR of CDR3 regions were used to build the TCR beta libraries. TCRdb passed the multiplex PCR reads through MiXCR, listing each CDR3 protein once. Of under 250,000 distinct CDR3 sequences listed, roughly 21% are singletons. Sequenced here: peripheral blood mononuclear cells (PBMCs), sampled at new diagnosis, from a patient treated with antithyroid drugs. Receptors originate from a female donor with Graves disease.

V is TRBV9 and J is TRBJ1-3, with no clear D. Germline CDR1 SGDLS, CDR2 YYNGEE. The CDR3 extends over 16 amino acids. Trimming shortened V by 0 bases and J by 0 bases, and 10 bases separated the two germline ends. The CDR3 loop is CASSVATEGSGNTIYF. The CDR3 DNA reads as TGTGCCAGCAGCGTAGCTACAGAGGGCTCTGGAAACACCATATATTTT.

Of note for this clonotype: This clone may be a read error of a much larger clone one base away. V is TRBV18 and J is TRBJ1-4; no clear D. This CDR3 contains 14 residues. Germline loops: CDR1 KGHSH, CDR2 LQKENI. The CDR3 region is CASSPGSTSEKLFF. DNA for the CDR3: TGTGCCAGCTCACCCGGCAGCACTAGTGAAAAACTGTTTTTT.

This clonotype was seen ten or more times. The V call is TRBV6-1, the J call TRBJ1-2; D possibly corresponds to TRBD1 (5 bases). The CDR3 sequence is 16 residues long. Trimming cost V 4 bases and J 4 bases, with 19 bases left between them. Germline V CDR1 and CDR2: MNHNS, SASEGT. The CDR3 nucleotides are TGTGCCAGCAGTGTCCCCTGGGGGGGGACGGCCTATGGCTACACCTTC. This sequence encodes CASSVPWGGTAYGYTF.

V usage is TRBV7-9 and J usage is TRBJ2-1, with 10 bases matching TRBD1. The germline gives CDR1 SEHNR, CDR2 FQNEAQ (reference sequence). CDR3 length equals 15 residues. J gave up 8 bases and V 5 bases, and 9 bases lay outside the gene matches. CDR3 sequence: CASSPRDRGSDEQFF. The CDR3, as DNA: TGTGCCAGCAGCCCCCGGGACAGGGGATCGGATGAGCAGTTCTTC.

CDR3 residues: CASRGISGLADNEQFF. The CDR3 bases are TGTGCCAGCAGAGGGATTTCGGGACTAGCGGACAATGAGCAGTTCTTC. The chain has TRBV2 and TRBJ2-1; 11 nucleotides agree with TRBD2. Looked up from germline, CDR1 is SNHLY and CDR2 is FYNNEI. The CDR3 has 16 amino acids. The junction had 9 bases not matched to a gene; V was cut back by 6 bases and J by 5 bases. The full variable domain, completed using reference TRBV2 and TRBJ2-1, is EPEVTQTPSHQVTQMGQEVILRCVPISNHLYFYWYRQILGQKVEFLVSFYNNEISEKSEIFDDQFSVERPDGSNFTLKIRSTKLEDSAMYFCASRGISGLADNEQFFGPGTRLTVL.

This clonotype has more than one count but fewer than ten. CDR3 nucleotide sequence: TGCAGCGTTTGGGGGACTAGCGGGGACGATGAGCAGTTCTTC. It specifies CSVWGTSGDDEQFF. V and J are TRBV29-1 and TRBJ2-1, with TRBD2 matching over 13 bases. Germline V gene lookup returns CDR1 SQVTM and CDR2 ANQGSEA. Unmatched junction bases numbered 6, after V lost 5 bases and J lost 8 bases. The CDR3 spans 14 residues.

This clonotype has ten or more counts. This chain uses TRBV7-2 with TRBJ2-2, with TRBD2 as a possible D gene (6 bases). CDR1 is SGHTA and CDR2 is FQGNSA in the germline V gene. The CDR3 has 14 amino acids. Trimming removed 5 bases at V and 4 bases at J, with 11 bases between. CDR3 protein: CASSRRGTTGELFF. The CDR3 nucleotides read TGTGCCAGCAGCCGGCGGGGAACCACCGGGGAGCTGTTTTTT.

Notes on this clonotype: One base away lies a much larger clone, so this may be a sequencing read error. The V call is TRBV28, the J call TRBJ1-6; TRBD1 matches 7 bases. The V gene end was trimmed by 8 bases and the J gene end by 7 bases; junction bases not matched to a gene: 11. The CDR3 sequence is 15 residues long. Germline CDR1 reads MDHEN; CDR2 reads SYDVKM. The CDR3 nucleotides read TGTGCCAGCCAAAAGACAGGGTTTCACAATTCACCCCTCCACTTT. It yields the protein CASQKTGFHNSPLHF.

This clonotype was detected once. A far larger clone is a single base away, which makes a read error likely. The J gene is TRBJ2-1, the V gene TRBV3-2. TRBV3-2 is a documented pseudogene. This CDR3 region has 16 residues. Here the CDR3 DNA reads TGTGCCAGCAGCCAAAATTTCGTCTTTCCCTACAATGAGCAGCTCTTC. Its protein is CASSQNFVFPYNEQLF.

This clonotype appeared many times. The chain recombines TRBV24-1 with TRBJ2-5; the D gene is possibly TRBD1 (5 bases). The CDR3 length is 15 residues. The germline V gene has CDR1 KGHDR and CDR2 SFDVKD. Trimming cost V 0 bases and J 2 bases, with 9 bases left between them. The CDR3 sequence is CATSDLGAGQETQYF. CDR3 sequence (DNA): TGTGCCACCAGTGATTTGGGGGCAGGGCAAGAGACCCAGTACTTC.

This clonotype was observed many times. The V and J genes are TRBV12-3 or TRBV12-4 and TRBJ2-2, with D unresolved. The CDR3 runs to 15 residues. The ends were cut back, 2 bases at V and 5 bases at J, with 12 bases in the middle. CDR3 protein: CASSLSSGFTGELFF. The CDR3 nucleotides are TGTGCCAGCAGTTTATCCTCGGGCTTTACCGGGGAGCTGTTTTTT.

In its sample, this clonotype was seen many times. J is TRBJ2-7 and V is TRBV3-1; TRBD1 matches 9 bases. The length of the CDR3 is 15 residues. J gave up 3 bases and V 1 base, and 4 bases lay outside the gene matches. The germline gives CDR1 LGHDT, CDR2 YNNKEL (reference sequence). CDR3 loop: CASSQGTGAHYEQYF. CDR3 in DNA: TGTGCCAGCAGCCAAGGGACAGGGGCACACTACGAGCAGTACTTC.

This clonotype was seen ten or more times. The rearrangement joins TRBV6-5 to TRBJ2-7, with D possibly being TRBD1 or TRBD2 (5 bases each). V lost 2 bases to trimming and J lost 6 bases, with 17 bases between them. The CDR3 is 15 amino acids. Germline values: CDR1 MNHEY, CDR2 SVGAGI. The CDR3 sequence is CASSYMRGKGVEQYF. CDR3 sequence (DNA): TGTGCCAGCAGTTACATGAGGGGAAAGGGAGTCGAGCAGTACTTC.

This clonotype was found many times. The chain has TRBV9 and TRBJ2-2; TRBD1 aligns across 8 bases. This CDR3 spans 18 amino acids. V lost 3 bases, J lost 3 bases, and 13 bases stayed unmatched. Per germline, CDR1 SGDLS and CDR2 YYNGEE. The CDR3 spells CASSASIPGQVYTGELFF. CDR3 in DNA: TGTGCCAGCAGCGCGTCGATACCGGGACAGGTTTACACCGGGGAGCTGTTTTTT.

The DNA for the CDR3 is TGTGCCAGCAGTCGACAGCCCCAAGAGACCCAGTACTTC. Translating gives CASSRQPQETQYF. The gene calls are TRBV11-2 and TRBJ2-5; a possible D gene is TRBD1 (5 bases). The CDR3 totals 13 residues. Deletions cut 6 bases from V and 1 base from J, with 9 bases between. Per the germline V gene, CDR1 is SGHAT and CDR2 is FQNNGV. Full variable domain (rest looked up from reference TRBV11-2 and TRBJ2-5): EAGVAQSPRYKIIEKRQSVAFWCNPISGHATLYWYQQILGQGPKLLIQFQNNGVVDDSQLPKDRFSAERLKGVDSTLKIQPAKLEDSAVYLCASSRQPQETQYFGPGTRLLVL.

This clonotype was counted at least ten times. As DNA, the CDR3 is TGTGCCAGCAGTTTAAGCAACAGGGATTCCTACACCTTC. Translated: CASSLSNRDSYTF. The chain uses TRBV12-3 or TRBV12-4 and TRBJ1-2, with D possibly matching TRBD1 (6 bases). This CDR3 spans 13 amino acids. The V end was cut by 2 bases, the J end by 10 bases, with 14 bases between.

Remarks on this clonotype: A single base separates this from a much larger clone, so it may be a read error. The chain carries TRBV24-1 and TRBJ2-7; a possible D gene is TRBD1 (5 bases). V lost 9 bases and J 7 bases, leaving 21 bases between the germline ends. The CDR3 is made up of 14 amino acids. In germline, CDR1 is KGHDR, CDR2 SFDVKD. CDR3 DNA sequence: TGTGCCACCGCTAAGGGGTGGGGTCACAATGAGCAGTACTTC. Its protein is CATAKGWGHNEQYF.

The rearrangement joins TRBV9 to TRBJ1-2, with D perhaps TRBD1 (5 bases). Between the trimmed V and J ends, which lost 0 bases and 8 bases, there was a span of 17 bases. CDR3 size: 15 residues. The germline V gene has CDR1 SGDLS and CDR2 YYNGEE. DNA of the CDR3: TGTGCCAGCAGCGTAGAGGGTCAGGGAATGATGGGCTACACCTTC. Protein: CASSVEGQGMMGYTF.

V usage is TRBV9 and J usage is TRBJ1-1; D is undetermined. The CDR3 spans 14 residues. Per the germline V gene, CDR1 is SGDLS and CDR2 is YYNGEE. Deletions cut 4 bases from V and 5 bases from J, with 15 bases between. CDR3 sequence: CASSPNAGGTEAFF. In nucleotides, the CDR3 is TGTGCCAGCAGCCCTAACGCAGGCGGGACTGAAGCTTTCTTT.

This clonotype was seen ten or more times. The rearrangement links TRBV9 to TRBJ2-3, with 7 nucleotides matching TRBD2. Trimming cost V 2 bases and J 1 base; bases outside gene matches: 7. Germline V CDR1 and CDR2: SGDLS, YYNGEE. The length of the CDR3 is 16 residues. The CDR3 protein is CASSVGSRGGTDTQYF. The CDR3 DNA reads TGTGCCAGCAGCGTGGGAAGTCGGGGGGGCACAGATACGCAGTATTTT.

The CDR3 DNA follows: TGTGCCAGCAGCCAAGCCCAGGGGGTAGGTTCACCCCTCCACTTT. Its translation: CASSQAQGVGSPLHF. V usage is TRBV2 and J usage is TRBJ1-6; 7 nucleotides line up with TRBD1. The trim removed 6 bases at V and 9 bases at J, leaving 11 bases unmatched. There are 15 residues in the CDR3. Per the germline V gene, CDR1 is SNHLY and CDR2 is FYNNEI.

This clonotype came up many times. The gene calls are TRBV15 and TRBJ1-1, with D possibly matching TRBD1 (6 bases). Germline V gives CDR1 LNHNV, CDR2 YYDKDF (reference sequence). The CDR3 consists of 13 residues. V was clipped by 4 bases and J by 1 base, with 7 bases between them. The CDR3 is CATSNRANTEAFF. The CDR3 bases are TGTGCCACCAGCAACAGGGCGAACACTGAAGCTTTCTTT.

Details on this clonotype: A read error may explain this, as a much larger clone is one base away. The chain uses TRBV2 and TRBJ2-7; 10 bases line up with TRBD2. CDR3 length: 14 residues. The V gene end was trimmed by 3 bases and the J gene end by 4 bases; junction bases not matched to a gene: 3. Germline V gene data show CDR1 as SNHLY and CDR2 as FYNNEI. The CDR3 nucleotides are TGTGCCAGCAGTGATCCTAGCGGGAGTTACGAGCAGTACTTC. Translating gives CASSDPSGSYEQYF.

In its sample, this clonotype was seen many times. The CDR3 sequence is CASTLNVGVGEQFF. CDR3 nucleotide sequence: TGTGCCAGCACCCTTAATGTGGGCGTCGGTGAGCAGTTCTTC. The chain joins TRBV7-2 to TRBJ2-1; D unclear. V lost 7 bases and J lost 9, with 19 bases in between. Germline CDR1 reads SGHTA; CDR2 reads FQGNSA. This CDR3 is 14 amino acids long.

This clonotype was seen ten or more times. The CDR3 here is CASSDQGISNQPQHF. CDR3 bases: TGTGCCAGCAGTGATCAGGGGATTAGCAATCAGCCCCAGCATTTT. V gene TRBV2 combines with J gene TRBJ1-5; D is perhaps TRBD1 (6 bases). V lost 3 bases and J 0 bases, leaving 9 bases between the germline ends. Per the germline V gene, CDR1 is SNHLY and CDR2 is FYNNEI. This CDR3 spans 15 amino acids.

This clonotype was detected ten times or more. V is TRBV29-1 and J is TRBJ2-7; D might be TRBD1 or TRBD2, each matching 5 bases. V gave up 4 bases and J gave up 3 bases, with 7 bases separating them. Germline CDR1 reads SQVTM; CDR2 reads ANQGSEA. The CDR3 loop spans 11 amino acids. CDR3 loop: CSVGDGYEQYF. CDR3 coding DNA: TGCAGCGTTGGGGACGGCTACGAGCAGTACTTC.

There are many counts of this clonotype. The CDR3 sequence: CASSSASFAADTQYF. The CDR3 nucleotides are TGTGCCAGCAGCTCTGCTAGCTTTGCGGCAGATACGCAGTATTTT. This chain joins TRBV7-9 and TRBJ2-3; a possible D gene is TRBD2 (5 bases). Germline assignment: CDR1 SEHNR and CDR2 FQNEAQ (reference sequence). The CDR3 has 15 amino acids. Trimming cost V 4 bases and J 4 bases, with 15 bases left between them.

This clonotype was observed a few times. V is TRBV6-4 and J is TRBJ1-2; D possibly corresponds to TRBD1 (5 bases). V lost 0 bases to trimming and J lost 8 bases, with 10 bases between them. Germline V gene lookup returns CDR1 MRHNA and CDR2 SNTAGT. CDR3 length: 13 residues. In DNA, the CDR3 is TGTGCCAGCAGTGACTCGGGGGGTGCAGGCTACACCTTC. It yields the protein CASSDSGGAGYTF.